The subject of this entry is one T cell receptor beta chain. Its binding antigen is unknown. One end of the junction fails to match germline, which may point to a read error. RNA was isolated from bulk unsorted tissue, and RNA quality was assessed with a NanoDrop ND-1000 and an Agilent 2100. All donors had newly diagnosed lung cancer, had not received prior chemotherapy, and were admitted for thoracic surgery in China between August and November 2014. Patients with previous radiotherapy or chemotherapy, or with another concurrent cancer, were excluded from the study. Pieces of surgical tissue measuring about 1-2.1 cm3 were kept in RNAlater solution and stored at -80 degrees C until use. Library preparation used multiplex PCR. The sequencing machine was an Illumina HiSeq 2500. TCRbeta libraries were constructed through three rounds of nested PCR with primers (Table S4) according to protocols adapted from ARM-PCR. Before sequencing, PCR products of 200-500 bp were cut from the gel and purified using the QIAquick gel extraction kit. On the authors' methods: Trimmomatic was used to clean the reads, FLASH was used to merge the reads into complete CDR3 sequences, and MiTCR was used to assign the reads to V(D)J germline segments. VDJtools was used to compute clonal diversity as the inverse Simpson's index. In-frame sequences lacking a premature stop codon were counted as productive reads. TCRdb's own reprocessing of the public reads used fastp at Q25 and MiXCR and kept productive beta chains. Rows with one shared CDR3 protein collapse into an entry with the most common genes and DNA. These V and J calls derive from TCRdb rather than the authors' analysis. Within this sample are some 90,000 distinct CDR3 sequences, with roughly 62% of them counted one time only. Over 12% of the sample comes from the top ten.

The data were taken from a study of tumor and adjacent non-tumor tissue in lung cancer (dated by TCRdb to about 2018). General notes on the study: Patients with adenocarcinoma (about twelve), squamous cell carcinoma (2) and small cell lung cancer (1) were included in the cohort. The 15 enrolled patients, of whom around 10 were men and 5 were women, were aged roughly 30 to 80 years and were diagnosed with TNM stage I to III disease. Sequencing produced 100 million to 150 million productive TCRbeta reads in total, an average of about 4.17 million reads per sample. Bulk TCRbeta repertoires were compared between lung tumor tissue and matched distant non-tumor lung tissue obtained from fewer than 18 lung cancer patients. For each patient, one tumor sample and one normal lung sample were taken, giving about 31 paired specimens that underwent TCRbeta CDR3 sequencing.

What the authors observed across the whole study: The top 100 clones made up a significantly larger cumulative share of the repertoire in normal lung than in tumor tissue. Because peripheral blood was not sequenced, blood TCRbeta repertoires in the lung cancer patients of the study were not examined. The sequencing platform is not named in the methods, and unique molecular identifiers are not mentioned. Younger patients had significantly higher TCR diversity, and higher tumor TCR diversity was associated with shorter overall and disease-free survival. Only roughly 14 patients were in the cohort, and the authors stated that larger samples and more detailed clinical data are needed. TCR diversity (inverse Simpson) was significantly higher in tumor than in normal lung tissue (approximately 440 vs 150, P = 0.0075, Mann-Whitney U test).

The germline V gene yields MGHRA for CDR1 and YSYEKL for CDR2. Reading from cysteine to phenylalanine, the CDR3 counts 16 amino acids. The sequence is cut down to CDR3 DNA, 48 bases in frame from base 1. The chain is assembled from TRBV4-1 and TRBJ1-5; TRBD1 is a possible D gene, resting on 6 matching bases. The TCR comes from a man aged 65-85 years with non-small cell lung cancer. Specimen: lung tumor tissue. The nucleotide sequence reads TGTGCCAGCAGCCAAGGCCTAGGGACACAAAATCAGCCCCAGCATTTT. The encoded protein is CASSQGLGTQNQPQHF.